The 10 T cell receptor beta chains below all came from one sample that was sequenced in a study of identical twins. TCRdb re-called the 5' RACE reads through MiXCR, storing one row per CDR3 protein. Among about 570,000 distinct CDR3 sequences listed, over 8.5% were seen once. This same sample was also part of a study on yellow fever vaccine responses in identical twins.

The sample taken for sequencing was PBMCs. Receptor source: a woman between 18 and 30 years old in good health.

The sample holds many counts of this clonotype. J is TRBJ2-3 and V is TRBV6-5, with unresolved D. CDR3 length equals 15 residues. Between the trimmed V and J ends, which lost 2 bases and 1 base, there was a span of 10 bases. CDR1 and CDR2 (germline): MNHEY, SVGAGI. The CDR3 DNA sequence: TGTGCCAGCAGTTACCCGGGTCAAGGCACAGATACGCAGTATTTT. Its protein is CASSYPGQGTDTQYF.

This clonotype was detected only a few times. J is TRBJ2-5 and V is TRBV20-1; tentative D call: TRBD2 (5 bases). The CDR3 totals 18 residues. Germline V CDR1 and CDR2: DFQATT, SNEGSKA (reference sequence). The V and J ends lost 3 bases and 2 bases respectively, with 25 bases between them. The CDR3 region is CSASILGTSSPGQETQYF. The CDR3 nucleotides are TGCAGTGCTAGCATCCTCGGAACGAGTTCCCCGGGGCAAGAGACCCAGTACTTC.

This sequence joins TRBV2 and TRBJ1-2; D is unresolved. Trimming stripped 2 bases from V and 2 bases from J, with 9 bases between. CDR3 length equals 14 residues. Germline V lookup: CDR1 SNHLY, CDR2 FYNNEI. The DNA of the CDR3 is TGTGCCAGCAGTGAATCGCTTTGGAACTATGGCTACACCTTC. Protein: CASSESLWNYGYTF.

This clonotype was seen only a few times. This chain links TRBV14 with TRBJ2-5; maybe TRBD1 (6 bases). Germline lookup yields CDR1 SGHDN and CDR2 FVKESK. The CDR3 spans 16 residues. The ends were cut back, 4 bases at V and 2 bases at J, with 17 bases in the middle. This chain's CDR3 is CASSPGQRGSQETQYF. Here the CDR3 DNA reads TGTGCCAGCAGCCCCGGACAGAGGGGGTCTCAAGAGACCCAGTACTTC.

The chain combines TRBV7-9 with TRBJ2-1; TRBD1 agrees at 10 bases. Trimming cost V 5 bases and J 0 bases; bases outside gene matches: 4. The CDR3 contains 16 residues. Looked up from germline, CDR1 is SEHNR and CDR2 is FQNEAQ (reference sequence). CDR3 sequence (DNA): TGTGCCAGCAGCCCGGGACAGGGGACCTCCTACAATGAGCAGTTCTTC. It specifies CASSPGQGTSYNEQFF.

This clonotype came up a few times. CDR3 nucleotide sequence: TGTGCCAGCAGTGAGTCGACTAGCGGACACAATGAGCAGTTCTTC. Encoded protein: CASSESTSGHNEQFF. V usage is TRBV6-1 and J usage is TRBJ2-1, with TRBD2 matching over 9 bases. The CDR3 totals 15 residues. The germline gives CDR1 MNHNS, CDR2 SASEGT. With 3 bases clipped from V and 5 bases from J, the junction kept 5 bases outside the gene matches.

This clonotype was recorded at least ten times. V gene TRBV29-1 combines with J gene TRBJ2-6; no clear D gene. Trimming stripped 4 bases from V and 4 bases from J, with 11 bases between. This CDR3 region has 14 residues. The V gene's germline CDR1 is SQVTM and CDR2 ANQGSEA. In nucleotides, the CDR3 is TGCAGCGTTGGTCAGGCGGCCGGGGCCAACGTCCTGACTTTC. It is translated as CSVGQAAGANVLTF.

This clonotype showed up just a few times. This rearrangement joins TRBV2 to TRBJ1-2; 10 bases map to TRBD1. V was clipped by 8 bases and J by 3 bases; unmatched bases: 0. The CDR3 consists of 12 residues. Germline values: CDR1 SNHLY, CDR2 FYNNEI. CDR3 sequence (DNA): TGTGCCAGCGGGACAGGGGACTATGGCTACACCTTC. Its translation is CASGTGDYGYTF.

At least ten counts were recorded for this clonotype. The V gene is TRBV7-2, the J gene TRBJ2-3; D may be TRBD2 (5 bases). V lost 1 base and J lost 0, with 11 bases in between. The germline V gene has CDR1 SGHTA and CDR2 FQGNSA. This CDR3 contains 16 residues. CDR3 coding DNA: TGTGCCAGCAGCTTAGTCGGCGGGCAGAGCACAGATACGCAGTATTTT. As protein: CASSLVGGQSTDTQYF. The full variable domain, in which reference TRBV7-2 and TRBJ2-3 provide the parts outside the CDR3, is GAGVSQSPSNKVTEKGKDVELRCDPISGHTALYWYRQSLGQGLEFLIYFQGNSAPDKSGLPSDRFSAERTGGSVSTLTIQRTQQEDSAVYLCASSLVGGQSTDTQYFGPGTRLTVL.

At least ten counts were recorded for this clonotype. J is TRBJ2-3 and V is TRBV12-3 or TRBV12-4; D is unclear. The CDR3 totals 11 residues. Trimming took off 6 bases at V and 5 bases at J, with 6 bases between the two ends. CDR3 bases: TGTGCCAGCAGAGTGGGAGATACGCAGTATTTT. The encoded protein is CASRVGDTQYF.